This TCR beta chain was documented in a study of blood T cell repertoires in COVID-19. On the study more broadly: Acute and convalescent COVID-19 samples came from the United States, Italy and Spain. T cells, B-cell-depleted T cells, or PBMCs supplied cDNA or gDNA.

Only a few counts were recorded for this clone. The CDR3 totals 14 residues. V shed 5 bases and J shed 0 bases, with 8 bases lying between them. Per germline, CDR1 SGHTA and CDR2 FQGNSA. Source study methods: Amplifying reference gene primers gave estimates of nucleated cell counts. Some clones are missing from TCRdb's copy, which holds only in-frame ones; the method was immunoSEQ multiplex PCR. That table gives V, J and clone size, and the DNA gave D and trimming. The table includes roughly 340,000 clones, 80% to 90% detected once. One Seattle source followed patients from active infection through their disease course.

The sample taken for sequencing was peripheral blood. The sequence was obtained from a woman in her twenties or thirties with COVID-19, enrolled during active disease. J is TRBJ1-5 and V is TRBV7-2; D gene uncertain. This chain's CDR3 is CASSRGNSNQPQHF. In nucleotides, the CDR3 is TGTGCCAGCAGCCGCGGGAATAGCAATCAGCCCCAGCATTTT.